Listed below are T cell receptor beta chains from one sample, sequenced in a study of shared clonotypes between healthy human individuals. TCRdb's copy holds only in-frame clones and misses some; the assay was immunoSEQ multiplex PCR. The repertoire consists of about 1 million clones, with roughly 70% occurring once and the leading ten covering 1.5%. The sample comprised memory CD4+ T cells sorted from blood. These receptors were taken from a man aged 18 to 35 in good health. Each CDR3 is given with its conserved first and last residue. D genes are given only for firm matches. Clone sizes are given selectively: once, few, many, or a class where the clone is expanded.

CDR3aa: CASSAGVAGELFF
CDR3nt: TGCGCCAGCAGTGCAGGGGTGGCCGGGGAGCTGTTTTTT
abundance: .
d_gene: .
v_gene: TRBV10-1
j_gene: TRBJ2-2

CDR3aa: CASSRQGSNGYTF
CDR3nt: TGTGCCAGCAGTCGACAGGGTTCTAATGGCTACACCTTC
abundance: .
d_gene: TRBD1
v_gene: TRBV6-5
j_gene: TRBJ1-2

CDR3aa: CSVEGSGRTEAFF
CDR3nt: TGCAGCGTCGAGGGGTCGGGCCGCACTGAAGCTTTCTTT
abundance: .
d_gene: .
v_gene: TRBV29-1
j_gene: TRBJ1-1

CDR3aa: CASSGMDRLSSYEQYF
CDR3nt: TGTGCCAGCAGCGGGATGGACAGACTCAGCTCCTACGAGCAGTACTTC
abundance: once
d_gene: .
v_gene: TRBV5-6
j_gene: TRBJ2-7

CDR3aa: CASSLRLAGSTDTQYF
CDR3nt: TGTGCCAGCAGCTTGAGACTAGCGGGGAGCACAGATACGCAGTATTTT
abundance: .
d_gene: TRBD2
v_gene: TRBV7-2
j_gene: TRBJ2-3

CDR3aa: CASSLISGSYNEQFF
CDR3nt: TGTGCCAGCTCACTCATAAGCGGGTCCTACAATGAGCAGTTCTTC
abundance: few
d_gene: .
v_gene: TRBV18
j_gene: TRBJ2-1

CDR3aa: CASSLDGLGKFVLNTEAFF
CDR3nt: TGCGCCAGCAGCTTGGATGGTTTGGGCAAATTCGTATTGAACACTGAAGCTTTCTTT
abundance: .
d_gene: .
v_gene: TRBV5-1
j_gene: TRBJ1-1

CDR3aa: CASSFDSGGADTQYF
CDR3nt: TGTGCCAGCAGCTTCGATAGCGGGGGCGCAGATACGCAGTATTTT
abundance: .
d_gene: TRBD2
v_gene: TRBV5-6
j_gene: TRBJ2-3

CDR3aa: CASSFRPLGGGTGELFF
CDR3nt: TGTGCCAGCAGCTTCAGGCCTCTCGGCGGGGGCACCGGGGAGCTGTTTTTT
abundance: .
d_gene: TRBD2
v_gene: TRBV5-6
j_gene: TRBJ2-2

CDR3aa: CASSPGGWADTQYF
CDR3nt: TGCGCCAGCAGTCCGGGGGGTTGGGCAGATACGCAGTATTTT
abundance: .
d_gene: TRBD2
v_gene: TRBV10-1
j_gene: TRBJ2-3

CDR3aa: CASSATGGLETQYF
CDR3nt: TGCGCCAGCAGCGCTACAGGGGGACTAGAGACCCAGTACTTC
abundance: .
d_gene: TRBD1
v_gene: TRBV5-1
j_gene: TRBJ2-5

CDR3aa: CATTGPTYEQYF
CDR3nt: TGTGCCACCACGGGACCAACCTACGAGCAGTACTTC
abundance: .
d_gene: .
v_gene: TRBV6-5
j_gene: TRBJ2-7

CDR3aa: CASSPSNDRLNTEAFF
CDR3nt: TGTGCCAGCAGCCCTTCGAACGACAGACTAAACACTGAAGCTTTCTTT
abundance: .
d_gene: .
v_gene: TRBV5-4
j_gene: TRBJ1-1

CDR3aa: CASSGTLLHTQYF
CDR3nt: TGTGCCAGCAGCGGGACCCTTCTCCATACGCAGTATTTT
abundance: .
d_gene: .
v_gene: TRBV9
j_gene: TRBJ2-3

CDR3aa: CASSYEGRAEAFF
CDR3nt: TGTGCCAGCAGTTACGAGGGTAGGGCTGAAGCTTTCTTT
abundance: .
d_gene: .
v_gene: TRBV6-5
j_gene: TRBJ1-1

CDR3aa: CASSHQTKGGETQYF
CDR3nt: TGTGCCAGCAGCCACCAAACTAAAGGGGGAGAGACCCAGTACTTC
abundance: .
d_gene: .
v_gene: TRBV5-8
j_gene: TRBJ2-5

CDR3aa: CASSHEQTSGRDTQYF
CDR3nt: TGCGCCAGCAGCCATGAACAGACTAGCGGTAGAGATACGCAGTATTTT
abundance: .
d_gene: TRBD2
v_gene: TRBV4-1
j_gene: TRBJ2-3

CDR3aa: CASSLTLGTSPQYF
CDR3nt: TGTGCCAGCAGCTTGACCCTTGGGACATCCCCGCAGTATTTT
abundance: .
d_gene: .
v_gene: TRBV5-8
j_gene: TRBJ2-3

CDR3aa: CASSLIGGASYEQYF
CDR3nt: TGTGCCAGCAGTTTAATCGGCGGGGCCAGCTACGAGCAGTACTTC
abundance: .
d_gene: .
v_gene: TRBV27
j_gene: TRBJ2-7

CDR3aa: CASSSAGLTGGSITDTQYF
CDR3nt: TGTGCCAGCAGCTCTGCTGGTCTAACAGGGGGATCTATCACAGATACGCAGTATTTT
abundance: .
d_gene: TRBD1
v_gene: TRBV13
j_gene: TRBJ2-3

CDR3aa: CASSFNNEQYF
CDR3nt: TGTGCCAGCAGCTTCAACAACGAGCAGTACTTC
abundance: .
d_gene: .
v_gene: TRBV5-4
j_gene: TRBJ2-7

CDR3aa: CASSLPGQGAQGYTF
CDR3nt: TGTGCCAGCAGCCTCCCGGGACAGGGGGCGCAGGGCTACACCTTC
abundance: once
d_gene: TRBD1
v_gene: TRBV5-4
j_gene: TRBJ1-2

CDR3aa: CASMPGSPSNEQYF
CDR3nt: TGCGCCAGCATGCCGGGATCGCCTTCCAACGAGCAGTACTTC
abundance: .
d_gene: .
v_gene: TRBV5-1
j_gene: TRBJ2-7

CDR3aa: CASVEEVQETQYF
CDR3nt: TGTGCCAGCGTGGAGGAGGTTCAAGAGACCCAGTACTTC
abundance: .
d_gene: .
v_gene: TRBV2
j_gene: TRBJ2-5

CDR3aa: CASSASRQDGYTF
CDR3nt: TGTGCCAGCAGCGCCTCCAGACAGGATGGCTACACCTTC
abundance: .
d_gene: .
v_gene: TRBV9
j_gene: TRBJ1-2

CDR3aa: CASSPSTGGGYTF
CDR3nt: TGTGCCAGCTCACCTTCCACAGGAGGGGGCTACACCTTC
abundance: .
d_gene: .
v_gene: TRBV18
j_gene: TRBJ1-2

CDR3aa: CASSPDVGGYEQYF
CDR3nt: TGCGCCAGCAGCCCGGACGTCGGGGGCTACGAGCAGTACTTC
abundance: .
d_gene: .
v_gene: TRBV5-1
j_gene: TRBJ2-7

CDR3aa: CASTLDRVPNSPLHF
CDR3nt: TGTGCCAGCACCCTAGACAGGGTCCCTAATTCACCCCTCCACTTT
abundance: .
d_gene: TRBD1
v_gene: TRBV5-6
j_gene: TRBJ1-6

CDR3aa: CASSGQGGGYTF
CDR3nt: TGTGCCAGCAGTGGACAGGGGGGAGGCTACACCTTC
abundance: once
d_gene: TRBD1
v_gene: TRBV2
j_gene: TRBJ1-2

CDR3aa: CASSWTGNTEAFF
CDR3nt: TGTGCCAGTAGTTGGACAGGGAACACTGAAGCTTTCTTT
abundance: few
d_gene: TRBD1
v_gene: TRBV19
j_gene: TRBJ1-1

CDR3aa: CASSPRRQETQYF
CDR3nt: TGTGCCAGCTCACCCCGGAGACAAGAGACCCAGTACTTC
abundance: .
d_gene: .
v_gene: TRBV18
j_gene: TRBJ2-5

CDR3aa: CASSLQLALYNEQFF
CDR3nt: TGTGCCAGCAGCTTACAACTAGCGCTTTACAATGAGCAGTTCTTC
abundance: few
d_gene: TRBD2
v_gene: TRBV11-2
j_gene: TRBJ2-1

CDR3aa: CASRPSGGYTDTQYF
CDR3nt: TGTGCCAGCAGGCCTTCCGGGGGTTACACAGATACGCAGTATTTT
abundance: .
d_gene: .
v_gene: TRBV7-2
j_gene: TRBJ2-3

CDR3aa: CASSLPRVGSNEKLFF
CDR3nt: TGTGCCAGCAGCCTACCTCGGGTAGGGTCTAATGAAAAACTGTTTTTT
abundance: .
d_gene: .
v_gene: TRBV7-8
j_gene: TRBJ1-4